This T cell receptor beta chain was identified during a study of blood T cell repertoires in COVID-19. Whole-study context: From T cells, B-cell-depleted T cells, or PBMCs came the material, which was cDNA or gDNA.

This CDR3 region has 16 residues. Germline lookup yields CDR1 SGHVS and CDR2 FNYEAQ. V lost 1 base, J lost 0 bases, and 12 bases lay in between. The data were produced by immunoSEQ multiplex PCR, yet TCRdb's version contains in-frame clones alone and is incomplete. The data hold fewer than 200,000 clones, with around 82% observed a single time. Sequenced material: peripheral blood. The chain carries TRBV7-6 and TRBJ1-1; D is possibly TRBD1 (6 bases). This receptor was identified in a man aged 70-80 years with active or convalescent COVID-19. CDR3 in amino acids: CASSLVPGHLNTEAFF. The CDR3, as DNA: TGTGCCAGCAGCTTAGTACCGGGACACTTGAACACTGAAGCTTTCTTT. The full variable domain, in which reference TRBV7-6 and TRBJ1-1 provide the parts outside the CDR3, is GAGVSQSPRYKVTKRGQDVALRCDPISGHVSLYWYRQALGQGPEFLTYFNYEAQQDKSGLPNDRFSAERPEGSISTLTIQRTEQRDSAMYRCASSLVPGHLNTEAFFGQGTRLTVV.